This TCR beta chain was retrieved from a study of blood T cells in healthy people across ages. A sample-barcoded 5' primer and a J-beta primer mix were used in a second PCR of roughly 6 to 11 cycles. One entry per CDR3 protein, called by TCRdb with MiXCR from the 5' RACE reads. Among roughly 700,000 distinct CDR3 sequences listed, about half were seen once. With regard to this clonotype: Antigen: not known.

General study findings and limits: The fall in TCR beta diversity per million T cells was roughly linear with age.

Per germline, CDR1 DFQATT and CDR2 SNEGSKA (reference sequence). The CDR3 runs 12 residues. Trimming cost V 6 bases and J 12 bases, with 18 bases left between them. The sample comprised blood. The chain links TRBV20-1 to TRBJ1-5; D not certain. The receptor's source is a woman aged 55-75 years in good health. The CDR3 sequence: CSAGPGQAIQHF. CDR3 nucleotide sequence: TGCAGTGCCGGGCCGGGCCAGGCTATCCAGCATTTT.